These T cell receptor beta chains were read from a single sample in a study of T cell changes during pregnancy in multiple sclerosis. Libraries were prepared by immunoSEQ multiplex PCR; TCRdb keeps only in-frame clonotypes and omits some of them. The table includes tens of thousands of clones, about 92% detected once. Sequenced here: CD8+ T cells from peripheral blood mononuclear cells, sampled in the third trimester of pregnancy. The source of these receptors is a female donor with multiple sclerosis, enrolled in a pregnancy study. Both conserved end residues are part of each CDR3. Clone sizes are given selectively: once, few, many, or a class where the clone is expanded.

TRBV4-3,NA,CASSNPREGGRPYGDTQYF
TRBV4-3,NA,CASSQERGPSTDTQYF
TRBV19,NA,CASSETGDHSYEQYF
TRBV10-3,NA,CAISGTGWQETQYF
TRBV29-1,NA,CSVPGQGAHEQYF
TRBV7-9,once,CASSSRTSAQETQYF
TRBV30,NA,CAWSVLSGGLTEAFF
TRBV18,NA,CASSPPGTTDTQYF
TRBV29-1,NA,CSVVQGNGYTF
TRBV5-3,NA,CARRRELAGVEQYF
TRBV11-1,NA,CASSWGGTTSYEQYF
TRBV4-1,once,CASSQSLNQPQHF
TRBV7-8,NA,CASSWAAGEMYEQYF
TRBV4-3,NA,CASSPGTGASSGELFF
TRBV4-1,NA,CASSQNYDRAQETQYF
TRBV9,NA,CASSVDQGASDEQFF
TRBV19,NA,CASHRGLTEAFF
TRBV5-4,once,CASSFLSYEQYF
TRBV4-3,few,CASSTQTGQGFEKLFF
TRBV28,NA,CASSSGQVYSYEQYF
TRBV28,NA,CASSPSTGGWRELFF
TRBV28,NA,CASSPSVGDYEQYF
TRBV19,NA,CSTSGGSNEQFF
TRBV4-1,NA,CASSQTSGSYEQYF
TRBV4-2,NA,CASSQERAQGLFF
TRBV5-6,NA,CASTKEAGGTYGYTF
TRBV29-1,NA,CSVEIGQGMVETQYF
TRBV11-1,NA,CASSLDSFTDTQYF
TRBV7-9,NA,CASIPWGDSGNTIYF
TRBV25-1,NA,CASRGLHSGYNEQFF
TRBV6-5,once,CASSSAQDNTGELFF
TRBV5-4,NA,CASSGTTGFNGYTF
TRBV11-2,NA,CASTSIRANTEAFF
TRBV7-2,NA,CASSLGGFGELFF
TRBV11-1,NA,CASSLAAKNTEAFF
TRBV7-9,NA,CASSALAGGQYEQYF